These 13 T cell receptor beta chains were sequenced from one sample in a study of control samples from healthy donors and cancer patients. Some clones are missing from TCRdb's copy, which holds only in-frame ones; the method was immunoSEQ multiplex PCR. In the table there are approximately 100,000 clones, approximately 90% of which are singletons. Sequencing was carried out using PBMCs. The receptors come from a man in his sixties with lung cancer.

The genes are TRBV30 and TRBJ1-1, with TRBD1 as a possible D gene (5 bases). Germline CDR1 GTSNPN, CDR2 SVGIG (reference sequence). This CDR3 region has 13 residues. V lost 5 bases to trimming and J lost 6 bases, with 16 bases between them. The CDR3 nucleotides read TGTGCCTGGTCGGGCGAGGGGCGCGCTGAAGCTTTCTTT. This sequence encodes CAWSGEGRAEAFF.

This sequence joins TRBV6-6 and TRBJ2-1, with D perhaps matching TRBD2 (7 bases). V was shortened by 2 bases and J by 8 bases, with 16 bases between the two germline ends. The CDR3 runs 15 residues. Germline V lookup: CDR1 MNHNY, CDR2 SVGAGI (reference sequence). Here the CDR3 reads CASSYMAGAVHEQFF. CDR3 nucleotides: TGTGCCAGCAGTTACATGGCGGGGGCAGTGCATGAGCAGTTCTTC.

The chain combines TRBV3-1 (or the pseudogene TRBV3-2) with TRBJ2-7; D is possibly TRBD1 (7 bases). This CDR3 spans 14 amino acids. V gave up 7 bases and J gave up 2 bases, with 15 bases separating them. The germline CDR1 and CDR2 sequences are LGHDT and YNNKEL (reference sequence). In nucleotides, the CDR3 is TGTGCCAGCAAACCGACAGGGAGGACCTACGAGCAGTACTTC. Translating gives CASKPTGRTYEQYF.

V gene TRBV5-1 combines with J gene TRBJ2-2; 8 nucleotides line up with TRBD2. With 0 bases clipped from V and 6 bases from J, the junction kept 4 bases outside the gene matches. The CDR3 is made up of 15 amino acids. Germline values: CDR1 SGHRS, CDR2 YFSETQ. CDR3 in DNA: TGCGCCAGCAGCTTGGCAGGACTAGCAGCCGGGGAGCTGTTTTTT. It yields the protein CASSLAGLAAGELFF.

The chain is built from TRBV6-2 or TRBV6-3 and TRBJ2-7, with D possibly called TRBD1 or TRBD2 (6 bases each). Between the trimmed V and J ends, which lost 2 bases and 3 bases, there was a span of 8 bases. CDR1 is MNHEY, CDR2 SVGEGT, per germline. CDR3 length: 13 amino acids. The chain's CDR3 is CASSYRGDYEQYV. DNA for the CDR3: TGTGCCAGCAGTTACAGGGGGGACTACGAGCAGTACGTC.

The chain recombines TRBV3-1 (or the pseudogene TRBV3-2) with TRBJ1-3; maybe TRBD1 (6 bases). This CDR3 spans 15 amino acids. Trimming took 4 bases from V and 3 from J, leaving 13 bases between them. Germline V CDR1 and CDR2: LGHDT, YNNKEL (reference sequence). The CDR3 is CASSRATGLGNTIYF. The CDR3 nucleotides are TGTGCCAGCAGCCGGGCGACAGGTCTTGGAAACACCATATATTTT.

The V call is TRBV5-1, the J call TRBJ2-1; no firm D call. Trimming took 3 bases from V and 0 from J, leaving 10 bases between them. The CDR3 consists of 15 residues. Germline V gives CDR1 SGHRS, CDR2 YFSETQ. This CDR3 is CASSSLESSYNEQFF. The CDR3 DNA reads TGCGCCAGCAGCTCTCTAGAGAGCTCCTACAATGAGCAGTTCTTC.

This chain uses TRBV5-8 with TRBJ2-7; a weak D match, TRBD1 (6 bases). Trimming stripped 0 bases from V and 5 bases from J, with 6 bases between. The CDR3 runs to 12 residues. Germline CDR1 and CDR2: SGHTS and YDEGEE. CDR3 in DNA: TGTGCCAGCAGCTTGGACAGGGACGAGCAGTACGTC. Encoded protein: CASSLDRDEQYV.

In its sample, this clone was seen a few times. The V call is TRBV30, the J call TRBJ2-7; 7 positions agree with TRBD2. Trimming cost V 0 bases and J 9 bases; bases outside gene matches: 5. The CDR3 length is 12 residues. Per germline, CDR1 GTSNPN and CDR2 SVGIG (reference sequence). This chain's CDR3 is CAWSVPGGRQYF. The CDR3 DNA reads as TGTGCCTGGAGTGTACCGGGGGGTCGGCAGTACTTC.

The chain has TRBV10-2 and TRBJ1-5; D uncertain. CDR3 length equals 14 residues. Germline V gene data show CDR1 as WSHSY and CDR2 as SAAADI. V lost 7 bases to trimming and J lost 0 bases, with 10 bases between them. This CDR3 is CASTPSHSNQPQHF. DNA of the CDR3: TGCGCCAGCACCCCCTCCCATAGCAATCAGCCCCAGCATTTT.

The rearrangement links TRBV6-6 to TRBJ2-2; the D is unclear. Germline CDR1 MNHNY, CDR2 SVGAGI (reference sequence). V lost 8 bases to trimming and J lost 3 bases, with 16 bases between them. The CDR3 is 15 residues long. The CDR3: CASHYSIRDTGELFF. The CDR3 DNA sequence: TGTGCCAGCCATTACAGTATCCGCGACACCGGGGAGCTGTTTTTT.

The V gene is TRBV5-4, the J gene TRBJ2-6; D is possibly TRBD1 or TRBD2 (5 bases each). This CDR3 region has 17 residues. Trimming took off 4 bases at V and 2 bases at J, with 16 bases between the two ends. Germline V CDR1 and CDR2: SGHNT, YYREEE (reference sequence). In nucleotides, the CDR3 is TGTGCCAGCAGCCCCCTGGGGATGGGGGCTGGGGCCAACGTCCTGACTTTC. Encoded protein: CASSPLGMGAGANVLTF. Looking up the rest from reference TRBV5-4 and TRBJ2-6 gives the full variable domain: ETGVTQSPTHLIKTRGQQVTLRCSSQSGHNTVSWYQQALGQGPQFIFQYYREEENGRGNFPPRFSGLQFPNYSSELNVNALELDDSALYLCASSPLGMGAGANVLTFGAGSRLTVL.

The chain links TRBV4-1 to TRBJ2-7, with TRBD1 identical over 7 bases. Per the germline V gene, CDR1 is MGHRA and CDR2 is YSYEKL. CDR3 length: 16 amino acids. Trimming took 4 bases from V and 2 from J; bases not matched to a gene: 11. Here the CDR3 reads CASSPLQGKPTYEQYF. The CDR3 nucleotides are TGCGCCAGCAGCCCATTACAGGGGAAGCCCACCTACGAGCAGTACTTC.